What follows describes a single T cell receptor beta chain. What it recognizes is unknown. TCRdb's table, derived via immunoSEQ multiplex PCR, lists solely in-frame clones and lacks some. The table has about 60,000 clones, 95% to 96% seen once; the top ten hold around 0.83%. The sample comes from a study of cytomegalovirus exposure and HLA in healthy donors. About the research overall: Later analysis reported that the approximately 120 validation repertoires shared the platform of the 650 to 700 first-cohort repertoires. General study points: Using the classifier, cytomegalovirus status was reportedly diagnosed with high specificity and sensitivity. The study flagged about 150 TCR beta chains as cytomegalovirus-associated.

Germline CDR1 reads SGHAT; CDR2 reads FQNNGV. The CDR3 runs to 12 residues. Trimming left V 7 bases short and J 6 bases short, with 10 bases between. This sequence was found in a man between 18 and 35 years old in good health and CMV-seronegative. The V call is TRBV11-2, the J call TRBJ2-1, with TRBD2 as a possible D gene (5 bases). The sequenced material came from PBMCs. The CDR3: CASTLGGNEQFF. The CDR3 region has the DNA TGTGCCAGCACCCTCGGAGGCAATGAGCAGTTCTTC.